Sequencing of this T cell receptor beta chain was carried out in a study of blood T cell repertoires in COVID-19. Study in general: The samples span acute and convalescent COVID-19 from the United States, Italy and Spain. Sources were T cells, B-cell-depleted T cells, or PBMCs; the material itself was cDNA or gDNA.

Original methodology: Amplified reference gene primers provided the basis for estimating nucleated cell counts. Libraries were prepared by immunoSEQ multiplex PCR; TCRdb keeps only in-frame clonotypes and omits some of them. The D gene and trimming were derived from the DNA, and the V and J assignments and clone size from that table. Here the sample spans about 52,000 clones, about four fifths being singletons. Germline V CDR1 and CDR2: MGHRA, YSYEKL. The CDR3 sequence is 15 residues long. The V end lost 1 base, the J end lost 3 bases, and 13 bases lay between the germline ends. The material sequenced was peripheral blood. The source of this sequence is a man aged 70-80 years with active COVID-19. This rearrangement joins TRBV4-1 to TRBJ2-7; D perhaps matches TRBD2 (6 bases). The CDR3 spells CASSQVVGGIYEQYF. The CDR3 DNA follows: TGCGCCAGCAGCCAAGTCGTGGGGGGAATCTACGAGCAGTACTTC.